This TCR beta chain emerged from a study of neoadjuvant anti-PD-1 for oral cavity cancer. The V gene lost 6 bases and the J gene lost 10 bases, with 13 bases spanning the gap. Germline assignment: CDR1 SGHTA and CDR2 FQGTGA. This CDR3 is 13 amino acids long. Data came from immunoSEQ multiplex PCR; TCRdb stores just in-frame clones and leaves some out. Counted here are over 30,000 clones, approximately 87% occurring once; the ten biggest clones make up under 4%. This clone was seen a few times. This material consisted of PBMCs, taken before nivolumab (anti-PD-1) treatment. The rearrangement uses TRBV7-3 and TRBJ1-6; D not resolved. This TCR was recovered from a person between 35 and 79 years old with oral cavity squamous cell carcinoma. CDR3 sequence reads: CASSRDNASPLHF. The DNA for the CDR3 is TGTGCCAGCAGTCGTGACAACGCATCACCCCTCCACTTT.